In its sample, the clone carrying this T cell receptor (beta chain) was seen many times. TCRdb redid the calling of the 5' RACE reads with MiXCR, one entry per CDR3 protein. The sample lists around 300,000 distinct CDR3 sequences; about 9.9% were seen once. This sample was taken from a study of CD8 T cells in ankylosing spondylitis. Germline values: CDR1 DFQATT, CDR2 SNEGSKA (reference sequence). The trim removed 3 bases at V and 0 bases at J, leaving 2 bases unmatched. CDR3 length equals 14 residues. The gene calls are TRBV20-1 and TRBJ2-1, with 7 positions matching TRBD1. The receptor comes from a female donor with ankylosing spondylitis or in good health (not recorded which). The sequencing input was blood, either unsorted or a sorted T cell fraction (not recorded which). CDR3 bases: TGCAGTGCTAGCGGGGACAGCTCCTACAATGAGCAGTTCTTC. It is translated as CSASGDSSYNEQFF.